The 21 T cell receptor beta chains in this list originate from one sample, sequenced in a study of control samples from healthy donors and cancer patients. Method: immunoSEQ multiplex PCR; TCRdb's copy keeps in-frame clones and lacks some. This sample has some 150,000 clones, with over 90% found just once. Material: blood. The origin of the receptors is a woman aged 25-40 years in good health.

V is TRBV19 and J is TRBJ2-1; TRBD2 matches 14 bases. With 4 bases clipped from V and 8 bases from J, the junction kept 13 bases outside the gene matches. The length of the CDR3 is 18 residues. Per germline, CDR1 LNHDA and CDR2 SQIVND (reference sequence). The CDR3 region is CASSKLGLAGGGGYEQFF. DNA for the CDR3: TGTGCCAGTAGTAAACTAGGACTAGCGGGAGGTGGTGGTTATGAGCAGTTCTTC.

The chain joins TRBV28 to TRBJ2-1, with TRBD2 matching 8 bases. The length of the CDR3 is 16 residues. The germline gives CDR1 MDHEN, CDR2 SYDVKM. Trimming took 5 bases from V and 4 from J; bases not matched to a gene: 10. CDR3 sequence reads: CASSPRVGGRYNEQFF. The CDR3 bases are TGTGCCAGCAGTCCTCGGGTGGGCGGGAGGTACAATGAGCAGTTCTTC.

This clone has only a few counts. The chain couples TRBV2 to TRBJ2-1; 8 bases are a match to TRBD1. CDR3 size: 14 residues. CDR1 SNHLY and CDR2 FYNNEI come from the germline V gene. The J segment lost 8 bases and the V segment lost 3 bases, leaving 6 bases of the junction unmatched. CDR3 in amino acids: CASSEDRDPDEQFF. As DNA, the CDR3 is TGTGCCAGCAGTGAGGACAGGGATCCCGATGAGCAGTTCTTC.

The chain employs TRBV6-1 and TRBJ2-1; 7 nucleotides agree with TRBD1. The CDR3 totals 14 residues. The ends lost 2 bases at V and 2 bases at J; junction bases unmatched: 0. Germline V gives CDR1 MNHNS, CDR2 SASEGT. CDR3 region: CASSETGAYNEQFF. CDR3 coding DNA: TGTGCCAGCAGTGAAACAGGGGCCTACAATGAGCAGTTCTTC.

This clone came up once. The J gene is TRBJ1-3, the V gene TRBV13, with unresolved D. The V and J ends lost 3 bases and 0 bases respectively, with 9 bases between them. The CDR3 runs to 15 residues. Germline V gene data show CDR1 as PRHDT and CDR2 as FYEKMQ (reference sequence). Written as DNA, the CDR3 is TGTGCCAGCAGCTTTGGGCCCTCCTCTGGAAACACCATATATTTT. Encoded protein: CASSFGPSSGNTIYF.

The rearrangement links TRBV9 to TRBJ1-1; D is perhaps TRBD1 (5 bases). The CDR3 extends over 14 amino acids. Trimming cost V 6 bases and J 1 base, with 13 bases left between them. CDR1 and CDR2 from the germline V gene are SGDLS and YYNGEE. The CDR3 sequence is CASNKGTANTEAFF. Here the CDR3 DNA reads TGTGCCAGCAATAAAGGGACGGCGAACACTGAAGCTTTCTTT.

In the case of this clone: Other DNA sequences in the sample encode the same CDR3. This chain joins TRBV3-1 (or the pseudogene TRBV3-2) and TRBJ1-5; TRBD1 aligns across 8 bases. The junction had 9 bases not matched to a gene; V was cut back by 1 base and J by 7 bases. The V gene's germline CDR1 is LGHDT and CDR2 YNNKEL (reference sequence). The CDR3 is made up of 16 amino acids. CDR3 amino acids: CASSQAGTGGNQPQHF. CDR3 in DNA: TGTGCCAGCAGCCAAGCTGGTACAGGGGGAAACCAGCCCCAGCATTTT.

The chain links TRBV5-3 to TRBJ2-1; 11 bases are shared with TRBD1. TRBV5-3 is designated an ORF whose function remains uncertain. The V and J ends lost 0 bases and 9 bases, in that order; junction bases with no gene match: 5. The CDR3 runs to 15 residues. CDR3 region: CARSLVGQGASEQFF. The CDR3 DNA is TGTGCCAGAAGCTTGGTCGGACAGGGGGCAAGTGAGCAGTTCTTC.

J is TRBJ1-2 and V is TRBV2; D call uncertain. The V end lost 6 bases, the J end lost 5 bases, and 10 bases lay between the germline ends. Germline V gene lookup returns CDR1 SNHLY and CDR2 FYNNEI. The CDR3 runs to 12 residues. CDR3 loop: CASRRQAYGYTF. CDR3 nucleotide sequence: TGTGCCAGCAGGAGGCAGGCTTATGGCTACACCTTC.

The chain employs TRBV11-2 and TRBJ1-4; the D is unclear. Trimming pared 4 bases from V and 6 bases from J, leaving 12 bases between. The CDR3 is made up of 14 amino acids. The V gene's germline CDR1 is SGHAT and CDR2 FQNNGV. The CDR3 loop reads CASSSVRRDEKLFF. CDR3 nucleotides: TGTGCCAGCAGCTCCGTAAGGAGGGATGAAAAACTGTTTTTT.

CDR3 amino acids: CASSEVASGVSYNEQFF. DNA for the CDR3: TGTGCCAGCAGTGAAGTGGCTAGCGGGGTATCCTACAATGAGCAGTTCTTC. The chain has TRBV2 and TRBJ2-1, with 9 bases fitting TRBD2. V shed 1 base and J 1 base; nucleotides not matched to a gene: 5. This CDR3 spans 17 amino acids. Germline V gene lookup returns CDR1 SNHLY and CDR2 FYNNEI.

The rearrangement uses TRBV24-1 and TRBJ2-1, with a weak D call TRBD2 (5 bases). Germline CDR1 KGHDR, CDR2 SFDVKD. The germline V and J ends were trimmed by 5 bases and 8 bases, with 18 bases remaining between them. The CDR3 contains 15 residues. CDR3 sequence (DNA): TGTGCCACCAGTGCCCCACTATCCCTGCGGGATGAGCAGTTCTTC. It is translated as CATSAPLSLRDEQFF.

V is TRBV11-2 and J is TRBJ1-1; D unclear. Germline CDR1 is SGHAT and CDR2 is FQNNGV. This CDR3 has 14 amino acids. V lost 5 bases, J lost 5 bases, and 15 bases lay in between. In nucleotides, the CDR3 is TGTGCCAGCAGCCCGGGTGGGGTGAGGACTGAAGCTTTCTTT. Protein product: CASSPGGVRTEAFF.

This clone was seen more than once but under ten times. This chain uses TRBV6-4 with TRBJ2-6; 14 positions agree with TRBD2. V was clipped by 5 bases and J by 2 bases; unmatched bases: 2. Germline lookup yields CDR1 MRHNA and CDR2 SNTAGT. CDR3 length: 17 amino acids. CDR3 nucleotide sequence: TGTGCCAGCAGTCCGACTAGCGGGGGGGCTGGGGCCAACGTCCTGACTTTC. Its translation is CASSPTSGGAGANVLTF.

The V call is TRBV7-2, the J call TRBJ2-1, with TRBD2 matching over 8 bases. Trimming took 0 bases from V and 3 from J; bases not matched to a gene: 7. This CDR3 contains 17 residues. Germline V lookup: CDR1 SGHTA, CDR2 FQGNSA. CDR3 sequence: CASSLALGRGSYNEQFF. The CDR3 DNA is TGTGCCAGCAGCTTAGCGCTCGGGAGGGGGAGCTACAATGAGCAGTTCTTC.

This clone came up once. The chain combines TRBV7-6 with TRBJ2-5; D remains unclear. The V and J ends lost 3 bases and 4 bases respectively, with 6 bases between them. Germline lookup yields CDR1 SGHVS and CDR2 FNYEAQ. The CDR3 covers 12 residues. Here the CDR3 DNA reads TGTGCCAGCAGCTTCCTCGGAGAGACCCAGTACTTC. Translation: CASSFLGETQYF. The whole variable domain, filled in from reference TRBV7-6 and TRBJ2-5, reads GAGVSQSPRYKVTKRGQDVALRCDPISGHVSLYWYRQALGQGPEFLTYFNYEAQQDKSGLPNDRFSAERPEGSISTLTIQRTEQRDSAMYRCASSFLGETQYFGPGTRLLVL.

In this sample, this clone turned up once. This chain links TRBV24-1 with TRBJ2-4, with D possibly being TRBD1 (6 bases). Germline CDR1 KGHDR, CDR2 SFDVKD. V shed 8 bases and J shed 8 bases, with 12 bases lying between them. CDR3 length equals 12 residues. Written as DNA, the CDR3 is TGTGCCACCAAGGGACATACGGACATTCAGTACTTC. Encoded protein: CATKGHTDIQYF.

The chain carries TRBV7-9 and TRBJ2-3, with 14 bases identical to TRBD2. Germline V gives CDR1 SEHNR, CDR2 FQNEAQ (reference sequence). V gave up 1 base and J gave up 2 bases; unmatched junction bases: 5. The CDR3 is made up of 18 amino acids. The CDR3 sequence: CASSLGTSGGPSTDTQYF. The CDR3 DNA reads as TGTGCCAGCAGCTTAGGGACTAGCGGGGGGCCTTCCACAGATACGCAGTATTTT.

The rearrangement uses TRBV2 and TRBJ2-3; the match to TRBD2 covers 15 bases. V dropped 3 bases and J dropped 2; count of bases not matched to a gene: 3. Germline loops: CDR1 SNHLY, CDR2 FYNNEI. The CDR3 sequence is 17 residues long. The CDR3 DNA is TGTGCCAGCAGTGACGGACTAGCGGGGGGGGACACAGATACGCAGTATTTT. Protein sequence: CASSDGLAGGDTDTQYF. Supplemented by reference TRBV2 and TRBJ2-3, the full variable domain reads EPEVTQTPSHQVTQMGQEVILRCVPISNHLYFYWYRQILGQKVEFLVSFYNNEISEKSEIFDDQFSVERPDGSNFTLKIRSTKLEDSAMYFCASSDGLAGGDTDTQYFGPGTRLTVL.

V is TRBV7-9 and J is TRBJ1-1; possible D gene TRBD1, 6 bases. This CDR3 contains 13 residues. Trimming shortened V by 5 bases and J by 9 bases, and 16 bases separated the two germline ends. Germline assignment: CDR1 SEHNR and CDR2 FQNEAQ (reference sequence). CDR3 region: CASSRTGMEKAFF. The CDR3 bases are TGTGCCAGCAGCCGAACAGGGATGGAAAAAGCTTTCTTT.

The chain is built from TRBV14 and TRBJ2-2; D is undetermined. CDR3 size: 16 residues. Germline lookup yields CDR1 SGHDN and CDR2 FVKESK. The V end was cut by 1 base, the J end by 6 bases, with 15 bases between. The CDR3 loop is CASSQVGLAGPGELFF. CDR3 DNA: TGTGCCAGCAGCCAAGTCGGCCTGGCAGGCCCCGGGGAGCTGTTTTTT.